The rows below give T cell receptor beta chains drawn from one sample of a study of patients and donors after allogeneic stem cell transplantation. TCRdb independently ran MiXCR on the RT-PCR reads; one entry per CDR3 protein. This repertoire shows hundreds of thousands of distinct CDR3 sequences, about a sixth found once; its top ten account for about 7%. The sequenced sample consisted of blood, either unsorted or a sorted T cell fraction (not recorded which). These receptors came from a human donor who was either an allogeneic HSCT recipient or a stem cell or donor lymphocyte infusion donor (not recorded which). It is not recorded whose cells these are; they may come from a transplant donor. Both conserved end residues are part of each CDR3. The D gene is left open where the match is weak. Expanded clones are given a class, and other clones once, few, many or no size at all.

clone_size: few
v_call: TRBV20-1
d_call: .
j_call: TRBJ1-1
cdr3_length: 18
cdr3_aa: CSARDQGGNWFGYTEAFF
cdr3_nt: TGCAGTGCTAGAGATCAGGGAGGGAATTGGTTTGGATACACTGAAGCTTTCTTT

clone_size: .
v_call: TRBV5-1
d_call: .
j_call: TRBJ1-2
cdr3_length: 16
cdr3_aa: CASSLALLANNYGYTF
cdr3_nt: TGCGCCAGCAGCTTGGCCCTCCTAGCGAACAACTATGGCTACACCTTC

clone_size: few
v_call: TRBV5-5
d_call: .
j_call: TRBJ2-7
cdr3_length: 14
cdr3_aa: CASRHGGQGYEQYF
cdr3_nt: TGTGCCAGCAGACACGGGGGGCAGGGTTACGAGCAGTACTTC

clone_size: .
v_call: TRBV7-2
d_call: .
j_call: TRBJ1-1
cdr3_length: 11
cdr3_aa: CASSSRGRAFF
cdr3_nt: TGTGCCAGCAGCTCTCGAGGGCGTGCTTTCTTT

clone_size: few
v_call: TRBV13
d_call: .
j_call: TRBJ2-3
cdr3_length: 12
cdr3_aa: CASSLYGDTQYF
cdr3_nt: TGTGCCAGCAGCTTATACGGAGATACGCAGTATTTT

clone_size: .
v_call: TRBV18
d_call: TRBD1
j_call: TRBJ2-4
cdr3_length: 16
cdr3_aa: CASSPTGQWAGNIQYF
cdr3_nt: TGTGCCAGCTCACCCACGGGACAGTGGGCGGGTAACATTCAGTACTTC

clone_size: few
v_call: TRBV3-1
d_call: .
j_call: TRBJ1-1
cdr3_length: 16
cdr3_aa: CASSQRTPRSWAEAFF
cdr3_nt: TGTGCCAGCAGCCAAAGGACTCCCCGTTCGTGGGCTGAAGCTTTCTTT

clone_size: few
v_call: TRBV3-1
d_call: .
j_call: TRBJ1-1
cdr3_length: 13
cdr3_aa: CASSQVGTTEAFF
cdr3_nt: TGTGCCAGCAGCCAAGTCGGGACTACTGAAGCTTTCTTT

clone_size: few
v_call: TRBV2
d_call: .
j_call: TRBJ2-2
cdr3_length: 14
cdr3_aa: CASAGRRDTGELFF
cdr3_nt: TGTGCCAGCGCTGGGCGGAGGGACACCGGGGAGCTGTTTTTT

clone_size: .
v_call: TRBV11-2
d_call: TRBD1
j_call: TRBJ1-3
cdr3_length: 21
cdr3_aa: CASSSTGGGGLSMRSGNTIYF
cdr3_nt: TGTGCCAGCAGCTCCACGGGGGGAGGGGGCTTAAGTATGCGGTCTGGAAACACCATATATTTT

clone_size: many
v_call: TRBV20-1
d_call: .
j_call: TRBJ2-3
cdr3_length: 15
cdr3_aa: CSASALAVSTDTQYF
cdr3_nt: TGCAGTGCTAGCGCGCTAGCAGTTAGCACAGATACGCAGTATTTT

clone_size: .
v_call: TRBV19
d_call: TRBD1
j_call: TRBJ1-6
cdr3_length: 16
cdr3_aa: CATQKRDRAFYSPLHF
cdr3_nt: TGTGCCACCCAAAAAAGGGACAGGGCTTTCTATTCACCCCTCCACTTT

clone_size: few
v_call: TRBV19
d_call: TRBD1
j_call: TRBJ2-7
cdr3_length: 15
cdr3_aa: CASSHRDRGFYEQYF
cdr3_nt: TGTGCCAGTAGCCACCGGGACAGGGGGTTCTACGAGCAGTACTTC

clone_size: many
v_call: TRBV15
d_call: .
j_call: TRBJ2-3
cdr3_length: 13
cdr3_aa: CATSRELWDTQYF
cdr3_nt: TGTGCCACCAGCAGAGAGCTTTGGGATACGCAGTATTTT

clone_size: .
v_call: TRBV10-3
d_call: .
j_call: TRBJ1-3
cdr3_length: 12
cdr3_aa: CAISETGNTIYF
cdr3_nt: TGTGCCATCAGTGAGACGGGAAACACCATATATTTT

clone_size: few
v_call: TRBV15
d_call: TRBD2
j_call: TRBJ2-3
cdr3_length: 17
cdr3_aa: CATSRGGRGALPDTQYF
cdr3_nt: TGTGCCACCAGCAGAGGAGGGCGGGGGGCCCTCCCAGATACGCAGTATTTT

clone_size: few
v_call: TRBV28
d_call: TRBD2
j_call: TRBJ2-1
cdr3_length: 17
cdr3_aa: CASGRSSGSKSGNEQFF
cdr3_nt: TGTGCCAGCGGCCGAAGTAGCGGGAGCAAGTCTGGCAATGAGCAGTTCTTC

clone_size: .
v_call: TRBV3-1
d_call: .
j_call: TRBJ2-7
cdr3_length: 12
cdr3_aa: CASLSPGYEQYF
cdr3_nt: TGTGCCAGCCTTAGTCCGGGCTACGAGCAGTACTTC

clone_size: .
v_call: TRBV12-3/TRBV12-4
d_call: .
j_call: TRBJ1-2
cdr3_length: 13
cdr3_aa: CASSSRQVNGYTF
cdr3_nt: TGTGCCAGCAGCTCCCGACAGGTTAATGGCTACACCTTC

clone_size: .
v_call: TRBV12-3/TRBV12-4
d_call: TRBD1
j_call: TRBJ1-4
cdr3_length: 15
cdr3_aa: CASSLLGTGNEKLFF
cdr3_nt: TGTGCCAGCAGTTTATTGGGGACAGGGAATGAAAAACTGTTTTTT

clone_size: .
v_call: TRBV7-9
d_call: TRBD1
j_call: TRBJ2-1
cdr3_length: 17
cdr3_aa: CASSLASGTVFYNEQFF
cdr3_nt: TGTGCCAGCAGCTTAGCTTCCGGGACAGTGTTCTACAATGAGCAGTTCTTC

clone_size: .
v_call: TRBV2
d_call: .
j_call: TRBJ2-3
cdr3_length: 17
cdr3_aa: CASSTRTGRVSTDTQYF
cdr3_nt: TGTGCCAGCAGCACCCGTACAGGGCGGGTGAGCACAGATACGCAGTATTTT

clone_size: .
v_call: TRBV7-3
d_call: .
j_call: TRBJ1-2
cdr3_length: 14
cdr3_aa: CASSLTYRGGGYTF
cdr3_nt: TGTGCCAGCAGCTTAACGTATAGGGGAGGTGGCTACACCTTC

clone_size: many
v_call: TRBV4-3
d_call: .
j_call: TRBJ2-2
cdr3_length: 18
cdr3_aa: CASSQALTGPGNTGELFF
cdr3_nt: TGCGCCAGCAGCCAAGCCCTGACAGGACCAGGGAACACCGGGGAGCTGTTTTTT

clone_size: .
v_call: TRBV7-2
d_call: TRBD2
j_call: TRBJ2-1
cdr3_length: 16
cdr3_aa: CASSLSGTTASNEQFF
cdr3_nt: TGTGCCAGCAGCTTGTCCGGGACTACCGCCTCCAATGAGCAGTTCTTC